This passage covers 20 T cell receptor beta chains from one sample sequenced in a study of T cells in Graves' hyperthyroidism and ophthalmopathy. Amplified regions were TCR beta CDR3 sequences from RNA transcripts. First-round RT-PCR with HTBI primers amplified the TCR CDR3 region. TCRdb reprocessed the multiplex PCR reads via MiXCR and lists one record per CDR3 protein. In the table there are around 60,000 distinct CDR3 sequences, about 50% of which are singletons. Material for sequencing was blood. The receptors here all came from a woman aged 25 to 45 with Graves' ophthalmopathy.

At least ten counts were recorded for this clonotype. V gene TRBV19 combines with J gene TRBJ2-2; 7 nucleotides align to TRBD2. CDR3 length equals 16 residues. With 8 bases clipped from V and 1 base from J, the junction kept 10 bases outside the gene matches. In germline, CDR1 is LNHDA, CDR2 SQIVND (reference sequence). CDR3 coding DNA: TGTGCCAGTTGGGCGGGACTAACGATGAACACCGGGGAGCTGTTTTTT. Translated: CASWAGLTMNTGELFF.

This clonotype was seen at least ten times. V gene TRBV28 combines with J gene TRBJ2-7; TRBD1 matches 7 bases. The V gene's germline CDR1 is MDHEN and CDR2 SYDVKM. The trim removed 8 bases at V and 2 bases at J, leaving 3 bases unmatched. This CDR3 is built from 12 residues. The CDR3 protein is CASDRATYEQYF. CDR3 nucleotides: TGTGCCAGCGACAGGGCCACCTACGAGCAGTACTTC.

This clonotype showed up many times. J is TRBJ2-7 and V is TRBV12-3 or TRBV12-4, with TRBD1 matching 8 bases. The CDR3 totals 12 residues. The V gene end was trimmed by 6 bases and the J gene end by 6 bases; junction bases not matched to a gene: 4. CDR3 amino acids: CASRTGAGEQYF. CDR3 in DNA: TGTGCCAGCAGGACAGGGGCCGGCGAGCAGTACTTC.

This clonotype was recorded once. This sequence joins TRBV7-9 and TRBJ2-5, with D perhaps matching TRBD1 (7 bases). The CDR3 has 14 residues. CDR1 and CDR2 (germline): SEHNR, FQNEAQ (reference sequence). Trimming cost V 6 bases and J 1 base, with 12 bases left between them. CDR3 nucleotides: TGTGCCAGCAGGGCGGGGACAGCCCAAGAGACCCAGTACTTC. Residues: CASRAGTAQETQYF.

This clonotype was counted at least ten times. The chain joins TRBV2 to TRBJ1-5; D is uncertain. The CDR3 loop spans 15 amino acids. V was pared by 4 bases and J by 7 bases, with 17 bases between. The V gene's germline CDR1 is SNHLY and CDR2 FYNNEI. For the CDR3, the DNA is TGTGCCAGCAGTGCTTCTTCCCGGACTCGGCAGCCCCAGCATTTT. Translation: CASSASSRTRQPQHF.

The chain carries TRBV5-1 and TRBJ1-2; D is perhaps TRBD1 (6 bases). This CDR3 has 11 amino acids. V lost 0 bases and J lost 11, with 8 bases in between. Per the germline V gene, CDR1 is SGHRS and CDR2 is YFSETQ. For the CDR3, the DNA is TGCGCCAGCAGCTTGGGGCAGGGGTACACCTTC. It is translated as CASSLGQGYTF.

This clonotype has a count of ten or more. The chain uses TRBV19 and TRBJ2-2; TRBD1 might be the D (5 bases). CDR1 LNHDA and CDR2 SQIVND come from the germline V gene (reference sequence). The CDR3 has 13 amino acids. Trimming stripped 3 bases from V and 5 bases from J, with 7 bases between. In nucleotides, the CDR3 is TGTGCCAGTAGTATTAGGGGTACCGGGGAGCTGTTTTTT. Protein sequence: CASSIRGTGELFF.

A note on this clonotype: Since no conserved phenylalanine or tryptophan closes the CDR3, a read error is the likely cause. This chain's CDR3 is CASSKGANVLTL. The CDR3 DNA reads TGCGCCAGCAGCAAGGGGGCCAACGTCCTGACTCTC. This sequence joins TRBV14 and TRBJ2-6; no clear D gene. The CDR3 spans 12 residues. Germline values: CDR1 SGHDN, CDR2 FVKESK.

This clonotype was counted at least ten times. For the CDR3, the DNA is TGTGCCAGTAGTATTTTAGGACTCAAGAACACTGAAGCTTTCTTT. Protein product: CASSILGLKNTEAFF. This chain uses TRBV19 with TRBJ1-1; D unclear. Germline loops: CDR1 LNHDA, CDR2 SQIVND (reference sequence). Trimming shortened V by 3 bases and J by 1 base, and 12 bases separated the two germline ends. The length of the CDR3 is 15 residues.

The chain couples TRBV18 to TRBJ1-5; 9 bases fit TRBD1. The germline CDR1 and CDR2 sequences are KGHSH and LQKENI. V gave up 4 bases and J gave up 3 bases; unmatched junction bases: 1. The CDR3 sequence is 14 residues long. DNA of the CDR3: TGTGCCAGCTCACGGGACAGGGCCAATCAGCCCCAGCATTTT. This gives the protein CASSRDRANQPQHF.

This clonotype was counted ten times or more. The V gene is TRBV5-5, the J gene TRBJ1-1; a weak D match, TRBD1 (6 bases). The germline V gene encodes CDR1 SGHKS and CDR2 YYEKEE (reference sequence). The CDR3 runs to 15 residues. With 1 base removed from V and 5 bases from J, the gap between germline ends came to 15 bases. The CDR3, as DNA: TGTGCCAGCAGCTTGACTAAGCAGGGGTGGACTGAAGCTTTCTTT. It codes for CASSLTKQGWTEAFF.

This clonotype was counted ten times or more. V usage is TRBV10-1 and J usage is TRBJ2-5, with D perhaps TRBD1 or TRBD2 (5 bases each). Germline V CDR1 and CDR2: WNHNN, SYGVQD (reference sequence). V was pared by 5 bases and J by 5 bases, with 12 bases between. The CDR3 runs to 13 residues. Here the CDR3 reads CASSPGTWETQYF. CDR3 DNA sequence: TGCGCCAGCAGTCCCGGGACGTGGGAGACCCAGTACTTC.

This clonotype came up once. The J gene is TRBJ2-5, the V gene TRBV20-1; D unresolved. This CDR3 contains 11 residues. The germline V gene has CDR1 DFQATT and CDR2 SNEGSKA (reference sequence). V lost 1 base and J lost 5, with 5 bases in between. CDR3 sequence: CSARVGETQYF. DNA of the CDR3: TGCAGTGCTAGAGTGGGGGAGACCCAGTACTTC.

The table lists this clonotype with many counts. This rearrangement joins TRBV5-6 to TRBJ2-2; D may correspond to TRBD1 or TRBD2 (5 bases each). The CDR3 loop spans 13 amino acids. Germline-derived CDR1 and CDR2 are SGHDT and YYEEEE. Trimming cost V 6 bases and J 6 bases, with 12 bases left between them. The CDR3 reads CASNYWGSGELFF. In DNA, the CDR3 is TGTGCCAGCAACTATTGGGGGTCCGGGGAGCTGTTTTTT.

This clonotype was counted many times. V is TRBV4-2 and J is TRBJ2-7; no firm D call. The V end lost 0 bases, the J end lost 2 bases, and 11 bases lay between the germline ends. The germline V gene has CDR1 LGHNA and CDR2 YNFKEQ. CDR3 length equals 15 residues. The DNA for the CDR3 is TGTGCCAGCAGCCAAGAAAGGGATAGCCCCTACGAGCAGTACTTC. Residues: CASSQERDSPYEQYF.

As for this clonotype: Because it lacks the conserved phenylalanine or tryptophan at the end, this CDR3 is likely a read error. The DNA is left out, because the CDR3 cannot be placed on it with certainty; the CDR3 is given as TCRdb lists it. This chain's CDR3 is CASSPKYSGANVRTC. This chain uses TRBV6-5 with TRBJ2-6. The germline V gene has CDR1 MNHEY and CDR2 SVGAGI. 15 amino acids form the CDR3, both terminal residues included.

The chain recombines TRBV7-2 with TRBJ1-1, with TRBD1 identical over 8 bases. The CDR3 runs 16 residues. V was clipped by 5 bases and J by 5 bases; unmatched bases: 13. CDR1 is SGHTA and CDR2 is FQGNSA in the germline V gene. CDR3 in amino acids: CASSTETGGGETEAFF. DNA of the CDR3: TGTGCCAGCAGCACCGAAACAGGGGGAGGAGAGACTGAAGCTTTCTTT.

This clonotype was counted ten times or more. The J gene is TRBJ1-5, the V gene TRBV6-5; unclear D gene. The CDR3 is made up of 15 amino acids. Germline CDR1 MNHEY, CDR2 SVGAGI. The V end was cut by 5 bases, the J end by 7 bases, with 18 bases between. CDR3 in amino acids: CASSAYGVGGQPQHF. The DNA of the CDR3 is TGTGCCAGCAGTGCGTACGGGGTAGGAGGGCAGCCCCAGCATTTT.

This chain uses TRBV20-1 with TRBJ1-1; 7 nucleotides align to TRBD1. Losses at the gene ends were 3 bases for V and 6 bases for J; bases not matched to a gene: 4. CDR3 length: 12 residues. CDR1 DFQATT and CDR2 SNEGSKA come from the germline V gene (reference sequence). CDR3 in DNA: TGCAGTGCTAGTGGGCAGGGGGCTGAAGCTTTCTTT. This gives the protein CSASGQGAEAFF.

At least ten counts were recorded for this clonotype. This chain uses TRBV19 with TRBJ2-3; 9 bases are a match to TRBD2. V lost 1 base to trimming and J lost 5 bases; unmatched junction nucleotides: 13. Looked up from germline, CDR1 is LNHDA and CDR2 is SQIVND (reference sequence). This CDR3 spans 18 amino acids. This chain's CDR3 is CASSIGLYRGRARDTQYF. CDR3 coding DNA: TGTGCCAGTAGTATAGGCCTATATCGCGGGAGGGCGAGAGATACGCAGTATTTT.